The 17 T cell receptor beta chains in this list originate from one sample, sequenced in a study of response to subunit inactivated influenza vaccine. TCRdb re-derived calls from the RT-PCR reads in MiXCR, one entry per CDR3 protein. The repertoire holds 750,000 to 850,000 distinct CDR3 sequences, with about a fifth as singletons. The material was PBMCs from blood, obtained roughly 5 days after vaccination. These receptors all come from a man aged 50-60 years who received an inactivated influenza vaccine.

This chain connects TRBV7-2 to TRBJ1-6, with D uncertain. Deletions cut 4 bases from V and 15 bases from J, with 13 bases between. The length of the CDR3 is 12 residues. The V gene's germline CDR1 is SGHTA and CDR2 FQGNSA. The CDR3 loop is CASSSDGLGLHF. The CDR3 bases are TGTGCCAGCAGCTCCGACGGACTAGGCCTCCACTTT.

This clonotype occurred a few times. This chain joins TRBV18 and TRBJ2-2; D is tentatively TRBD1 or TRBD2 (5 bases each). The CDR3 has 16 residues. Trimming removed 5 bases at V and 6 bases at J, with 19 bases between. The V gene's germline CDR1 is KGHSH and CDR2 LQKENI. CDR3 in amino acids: CASSISRDLYAGELFF. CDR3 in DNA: TGTGCCAGCTCAATATCTCGGGACCTCTACGCCGGGGAGCTGTTTTTT.

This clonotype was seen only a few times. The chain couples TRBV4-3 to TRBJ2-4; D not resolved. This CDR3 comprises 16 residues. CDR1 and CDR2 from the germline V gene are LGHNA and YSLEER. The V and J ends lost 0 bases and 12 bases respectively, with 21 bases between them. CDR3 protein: CASSQDFLGPVPTQYF. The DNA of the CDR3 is TGCGCCAGCAGCCAAGATTTCCTAGGACCAGTCCCTACTCAGTACTTC.

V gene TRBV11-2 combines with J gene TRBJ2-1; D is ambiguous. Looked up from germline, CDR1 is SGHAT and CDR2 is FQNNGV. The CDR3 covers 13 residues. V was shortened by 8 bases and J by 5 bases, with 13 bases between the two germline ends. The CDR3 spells CASEEQTNNEQFF. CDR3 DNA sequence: TGTGCCAGCGAGGAGCAGACAAACAATGAGCAGTTCTTC.

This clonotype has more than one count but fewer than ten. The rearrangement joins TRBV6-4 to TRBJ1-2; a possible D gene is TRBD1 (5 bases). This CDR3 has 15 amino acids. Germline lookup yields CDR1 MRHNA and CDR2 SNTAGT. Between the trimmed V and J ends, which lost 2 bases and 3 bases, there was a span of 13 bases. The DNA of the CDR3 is TGTGCCAGCAGTGACCCTGGGACGCCTTACTATGGCTACACCTTC. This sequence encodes CASSDPGTPYYGYTF.

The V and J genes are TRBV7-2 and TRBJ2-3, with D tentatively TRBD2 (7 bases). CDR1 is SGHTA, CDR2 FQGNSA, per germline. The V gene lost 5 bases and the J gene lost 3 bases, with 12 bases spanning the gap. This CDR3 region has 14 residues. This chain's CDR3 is CASSGGAFTDTQYF. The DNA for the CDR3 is TGTGCCAGCAGCGGGGGGGCGTTTACAGATACGCAGTATTTT.

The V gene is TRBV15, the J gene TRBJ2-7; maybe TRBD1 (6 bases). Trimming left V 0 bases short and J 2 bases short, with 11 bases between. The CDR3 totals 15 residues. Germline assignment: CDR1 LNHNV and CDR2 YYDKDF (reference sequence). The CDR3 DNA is TGTGCCACCAGCAGAGATTGGACAGTAGCCTACGAGCAGTACTTC. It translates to CATSRDWTVAYEQYF.

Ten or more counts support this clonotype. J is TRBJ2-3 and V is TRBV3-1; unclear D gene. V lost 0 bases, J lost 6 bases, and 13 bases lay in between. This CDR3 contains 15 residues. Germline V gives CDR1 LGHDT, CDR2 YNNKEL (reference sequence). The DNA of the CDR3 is TGTGCCAGCAGCCAAGAGGTCGTAGTAGGTGATACGCAGTATTTT. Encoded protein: CASSQEVVVGDTQYF.

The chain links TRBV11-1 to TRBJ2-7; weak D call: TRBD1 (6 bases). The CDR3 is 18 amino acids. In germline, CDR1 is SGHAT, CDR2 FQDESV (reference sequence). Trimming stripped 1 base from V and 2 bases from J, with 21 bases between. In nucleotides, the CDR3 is TGTGCCAGCAGCTTAGACGGTTATCTTCGGACAGCGACCTACGAGCAGTACTTC. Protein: CASSLDGYLRTATYEQYF.

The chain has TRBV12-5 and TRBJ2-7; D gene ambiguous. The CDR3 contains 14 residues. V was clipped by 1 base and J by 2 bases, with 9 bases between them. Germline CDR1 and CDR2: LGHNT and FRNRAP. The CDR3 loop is CASGLGGETYEQYF. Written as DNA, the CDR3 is TGTGCTAGTGGTTTGGGGGGTGAGACCTACGAGCAGTACTTC. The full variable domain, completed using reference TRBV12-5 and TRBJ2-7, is DARVTQTPRHKVTEMGQEVTMRCQPILGHNTVFWYRQTMMQGLELLAYFRNRAPLDDSGMPKDRFSAEMPDATLATLKIQPSEPRDSAVYFCASGLGGETYEQYFGPGTRLTVT.

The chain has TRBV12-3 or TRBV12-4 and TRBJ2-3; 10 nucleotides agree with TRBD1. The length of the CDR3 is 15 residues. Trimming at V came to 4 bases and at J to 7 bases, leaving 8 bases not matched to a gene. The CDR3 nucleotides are TGTGCCAGCAGTTCGGACAGGGGGTTTGGCTATACGCAGTATTTT. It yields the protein CASSSDRGFGYTQYF.

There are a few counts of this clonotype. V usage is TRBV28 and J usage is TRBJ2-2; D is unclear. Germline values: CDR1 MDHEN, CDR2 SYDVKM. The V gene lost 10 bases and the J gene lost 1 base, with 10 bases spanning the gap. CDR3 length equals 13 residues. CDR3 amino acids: CAIRVGNTGELFF. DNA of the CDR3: TGTGCCATCCGGGTCGGGAACACCGGGGAGCTGTTTTTT.

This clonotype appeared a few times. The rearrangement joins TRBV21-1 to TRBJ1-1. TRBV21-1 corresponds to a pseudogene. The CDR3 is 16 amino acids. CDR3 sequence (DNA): TGTGCCAGCAGCCCCGAACTTGGGGATGGGGACACTGAAGCTTTCTTT. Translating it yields CASSPELGDGDTEAFF.

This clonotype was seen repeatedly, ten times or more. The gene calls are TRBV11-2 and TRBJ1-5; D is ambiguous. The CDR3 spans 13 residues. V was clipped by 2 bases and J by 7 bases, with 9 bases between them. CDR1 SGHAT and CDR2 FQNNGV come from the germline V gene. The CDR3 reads CASSLSAGQPQHF. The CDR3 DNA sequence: TGTGCCAGCAGCTTATCGGCGGGCCAGCCCCAGCATTTT. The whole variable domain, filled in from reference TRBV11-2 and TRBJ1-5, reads EAGVAQSPRYKIIEKRQSVAFWCNPISGHATLYWYQQILGQGPKLLIQFQNNGVVDDSQLPKDRFSAERLKGVDSTLKIQPAKLEDSAVYLCASSLSAGQPQHFGDGTRLSIL.

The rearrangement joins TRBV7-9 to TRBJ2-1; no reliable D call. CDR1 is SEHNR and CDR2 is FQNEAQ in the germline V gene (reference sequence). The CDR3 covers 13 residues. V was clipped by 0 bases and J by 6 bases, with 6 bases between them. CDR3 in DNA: TGTGCCAGCAGCTTAGCGGTGGGCAATGAGCAGTTCTTC. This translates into CASSLAVGNEQFF.

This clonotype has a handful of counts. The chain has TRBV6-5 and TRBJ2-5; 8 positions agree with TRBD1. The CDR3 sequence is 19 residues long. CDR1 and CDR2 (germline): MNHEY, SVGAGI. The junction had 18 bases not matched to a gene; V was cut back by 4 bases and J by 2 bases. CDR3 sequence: CASSSHWLTGTGEQETQYF. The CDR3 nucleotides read TGTGCCAGCAGTTCACACTGGCTGACCGGGACAGGAGAACAAGAGACCCAGTACTTC.

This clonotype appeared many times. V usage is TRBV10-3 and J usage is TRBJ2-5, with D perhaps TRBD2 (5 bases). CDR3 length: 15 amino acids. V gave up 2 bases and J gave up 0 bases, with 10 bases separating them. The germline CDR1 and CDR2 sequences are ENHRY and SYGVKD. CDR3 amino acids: CAISEALLDQETQYF. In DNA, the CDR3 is TGTGCCATCAGTGAGGCACTACTAGACCAAGAGACCCAGTACTTC.